Here is one T cell receptor beta chain with its context. The length of the CDR3 is 14 residues. Germline-derived CDR1 and CDR2 are SEHNR and FQNEAQ (reference sequence). Trimming shortened V by 5 bases and J by 0 bases, and 8 bases separated the two germline ends. Sequencing used immunoSEQ multiplex PCR; TCRdb keeps in-frame clones, though not all of them. The table shows some 140,000 clones, with about 88% occurring only once. This entry is derived from a study of T cell responses to AZD1222 COVID-19 vaccine. This sequence was found in an adult in good health. V and J are TRBV7-9 and TRBJ1-5; D unclear. This material consisted of peripheral blood, taken on day 0 of AZD1222 vaccination. The CDR3 spells CASSPDTSNQPQHF. CDR3 bases: TGTGCCAGCAGCCCCGACACTAGCAATCAGCCCCAGCATTTT.